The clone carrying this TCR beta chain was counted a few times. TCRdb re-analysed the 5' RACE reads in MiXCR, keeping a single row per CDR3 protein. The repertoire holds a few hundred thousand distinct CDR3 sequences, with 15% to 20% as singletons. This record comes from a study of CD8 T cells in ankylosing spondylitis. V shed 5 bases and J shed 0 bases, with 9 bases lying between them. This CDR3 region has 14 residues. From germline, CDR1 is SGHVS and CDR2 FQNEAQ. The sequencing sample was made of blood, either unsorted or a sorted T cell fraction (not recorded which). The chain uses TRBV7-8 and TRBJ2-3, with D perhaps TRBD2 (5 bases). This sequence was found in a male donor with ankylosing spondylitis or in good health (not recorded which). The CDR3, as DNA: TGTGCCAGCAGCCGGGATCCTAGCACAGATACGCAGTATTTT. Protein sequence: CASSRDPSTDTQYF.